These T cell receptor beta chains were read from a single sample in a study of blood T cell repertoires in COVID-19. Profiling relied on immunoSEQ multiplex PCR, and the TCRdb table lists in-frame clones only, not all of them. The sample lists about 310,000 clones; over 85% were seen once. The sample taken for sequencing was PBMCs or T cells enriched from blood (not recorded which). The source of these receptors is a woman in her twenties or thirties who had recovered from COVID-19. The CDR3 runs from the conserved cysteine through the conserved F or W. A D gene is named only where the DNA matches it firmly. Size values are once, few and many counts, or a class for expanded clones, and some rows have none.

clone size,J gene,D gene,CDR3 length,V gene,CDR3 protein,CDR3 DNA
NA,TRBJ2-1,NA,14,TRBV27,CASSWGLAYNEQFF,TGTGCCAGCAGTTGGGGGCTAGCCTACAATGAGCAGTTCTTC
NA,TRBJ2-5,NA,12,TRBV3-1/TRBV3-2,CASRADSETQYF,TGTGCCAGCAGAGCGGACAGCGAGACCCAGTACTTC
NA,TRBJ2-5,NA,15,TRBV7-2,CASSLAAGPQETQYF,TGTGCCAGCAGCTTAGCGGCGGGGCCCCAAGAGACCCAGTACTTC
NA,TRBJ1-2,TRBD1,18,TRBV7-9,CASSLGLVGTGEAYGYTF,TGTGCCAGCAGCTTAGGTCTCGTCGGGACAGGGGAGGCCTATGGCTACACCTTC
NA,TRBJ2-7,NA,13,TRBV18,CASSPDSVLEQYF,TGTGCCAGCTCGCCGGACAGTGTCCTCGAGCAGTACTTC
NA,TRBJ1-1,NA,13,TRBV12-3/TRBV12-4,CASSSLRDTEAFF,TGTGCCAGCAGTTCGCTTCGGGACACTGAAGCTTTCTTT
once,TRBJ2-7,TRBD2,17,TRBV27,CASSFRLAGVRYSEQYF,TGTGCCAGCAGTTTCCGTCTAGCGGGAGTTCGGTATAGCGAGCAGTACTTC
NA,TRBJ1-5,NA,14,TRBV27,CASSFTLSNQPQHF,TGTGCCAGCAGTTTTACTCTTAGCAATCAGCCCCAGCATTTT
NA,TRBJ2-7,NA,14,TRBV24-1,CATSDPSRGYEQYF,TGTGCCACCAGTGATCCTTCCAGGGGTTACGAGCAGTACTTC
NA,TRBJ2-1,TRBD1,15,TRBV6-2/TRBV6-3,CASSPRDRVRNEQFF,TGTGCCAGCAGTCCCCGGGACAGGGTGCGCAATGAGCAGTTCTTC
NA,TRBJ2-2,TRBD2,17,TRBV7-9,CASSPRTSGMNTGELFF,TGTGCCAGCAGCCCCCGGACTAGCGGGATGAACACCGGGGAGCTGTTTTTT
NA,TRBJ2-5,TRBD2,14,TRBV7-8,CASSLARESVTQYF,TGTGCCAGCAGCTTAGCGCGGGAGTCGGTGACCCAGTACTTC
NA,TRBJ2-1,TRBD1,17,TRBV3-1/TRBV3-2,CASSQGTGDRIYNEQFF,TGTGCCAGCAGCCAAGGCACAGGGGATCGAATATACAATGAGCAGTTCTTC
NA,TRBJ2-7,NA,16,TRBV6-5,CASSYGYTTPTYEQYF,TGTGCCAGCAGTTACGGTTATACCACTCCCACCTACGAGCAGTACTTC
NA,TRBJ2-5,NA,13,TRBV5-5,CASSPDSQETQYF,TGTGCCAGCAGCCCGGACAGCCAAGAGACCCAGTACTTC
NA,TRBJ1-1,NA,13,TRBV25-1,CASRDSMNTEAFF,TGTGCCAGCAGGGACAGCATGAACACTGAAGCTTTCTTT
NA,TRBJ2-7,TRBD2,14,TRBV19,CASSPRLAGDEQYF,TGTGCCAGTAGTCCCCGACTAGCGGGAGACGAGCAGTACTTC
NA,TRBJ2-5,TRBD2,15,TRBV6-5,CATGLSGIGGETQYF,TGTGCCACCGGGCTTAGCGGGATTGGGGGGGAGACCCAGTACTTC
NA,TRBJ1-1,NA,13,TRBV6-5,CASRPTWNTEAFF,TGTGCCAGCAGACCGACTTGGAACACTGAAGCTTTCTTT
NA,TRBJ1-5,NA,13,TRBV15,CAEGTQHYQPQHF,TGTGCTGAGGGGACACAACACTATCAGCCCCAGCATTTT